This entry concerns a single T cell receptor beta chain. Its target antigen remains unknown. No clone much larger than this one lies a single base away; base qualities are absent. This entry comes from a study of blood T cell repertoires in COVID-19 (dated by TCRdb to about 2020). Regarding the complete study: Samples covering the acute and convalescent phases of COVID-19 were provided by collaborators in the United States, Italy and Spain. The prospective study material was composed of cDNA or gDNA derived from T cells, B-cell-depleted T cells, or PBMCs. Deeply sampled blood TCRbeta repertoires from subjects exposed to, actively infected with, or recovered from COVID-19 were included in the dataset. A freely available public database, intended as a resource for researchers studying the immune response to SARS-CoV-2, is where the repertoires were released. The samples were drawn from the first 160 participants of the ongoing ImmuneRACE study and from 1,254 subjects provided by 6 global collaborators. Nearly every sample came with metadata listing a de-identified subject ID, COVID-19 status, age in years and sex. Where available, HLA class I and class II types were taken from metadata supplied by the sample provider and were not determined by assay-based typing.

Enrolling through a virtual design, the prospective study's participants ranged in age from roughly 18 to 90 years and lived across around 25 United States geographic areas. Cohort assignment in the prospective study relied on participant-reported clinical history from a screening survey and a study questionnaire. ImmuneRACE Cohort 3 recovered participants were defined by two consecutive negative NP/OP PCR tests, healthcare professional clearance, or symptom resolution. Each participant in the prospective study had whole blood, serum and a nasopharyngeal or oropharyngeal swab collected by mobile phlebotomists. Over an approximately two-month period, participants in the prospective study had the option of providing additional blood draws and questionnaires. Before DNA extraction, prospective study blood samples were shipped either frozen or at room temperature. CDR1 and CDR2, looked up from the germline V gene, are SGHAT and FQNNGV. For this chain, trimming is 1 base at the V end and 8 bases at the J end, and the number of junction bases without a gene match is 9. The CDR3, from cysteine to phenylalanine, totals 16 residues. Of the read, only the CDR3 DNA is kept; its 48 bases are in frame from base 1.

TCRbeta CDR3 regions were amplified from genomic DNA by means of the immunoSEQ Assay, a bias-controlled multiplex PCR. As for the authors' bioinformatics: Within the assay, amplification of reference gene primers was used to estimate how many nucleated cells each sample contained. Sequence reads were collapsed and filtered to measure the absolute abundance of every unique TCRbeta CDR3 rearrangement. For each sample, productive Simpson clonality was calculated as the square root of Simpson's diversity index across productive rearrangements. TCRdb holds this immuneACCESS table with in-frame rearrangements only. Some clones are missing; in checked studies, unresolved V genes explain under half, and the rest has no known cause. V and J calls and clone size are those listed in that table; D and trimming were worked out from the DNA. The sample has 110,000 to 150,000 clones on record, about 82% of them singletons. Together, the top ten hold 6.2% of the sample.

The paper's findings and limits, for the study overall: How much clinical and demographic metadata was included differed by source and by participant, and the metadata was provided uncurated.

The sequenced sample consisted of PBMCs or T cells enriched from blood (not recorded which). The TCR sequence derives from a woman aged 40 to 50 who had recovered from COVID-19. The chain links TRBV11-2 with TRBJ2-1, with TRBD2 identical over 9 junction bases. DNA sequence: TGTGCCAGCAGCTTAGCTGCGGGGGGGCCGGTAGATGAGCAGTTCTTC. Its product reads: CASSLAAGGPVDEQFF.